These T cell receptor beta chains were read from a single sample in a study of shared clonotypes between healthy human individuals. TCRdb's table, derived via immunoSEQ multiplex PCR, lists solely in-frame clones and lacks some. The sample holds about a million clones; more than 75% are singletons and the top ten take roughly 1.5%. The sample taken for sequencing was memory CD4+ T cells sorted from blood. The source of these receptors is a man younger than 35 in good health. The CDR3 runs from the conserved cysteine through the conserved F or W. The D gene is left open where the match is weak. The size entry is marked missing in some rows and otherwise reads once, few, many or a size class.

TRBJ1-4 . TRBD1 TRBV7-9 CASSLSTGGNEKLFF TGTGCCAGCAGCCTATCGACAGGGGGCAATGAAAAACTGTTTTTT
TRBJ2-7 . . TRBV6-1 CASSEQSTNEQYF TGTGCCAGCAGTGAACAATCGACGAACGAGCAGTACTTC
TRBJ2-2 few . TRBV7-9 CASSFRQNTGELFF TGTGCCAGCAGCTTTCGGCAAAACACCGGGGAGCTGTTTTTT
TRBJ1-1 . . TRBV2 CASRAEQGAAFF TGTGCCAGCAGGGCAGAACAGGGAGCGGCTTTCTTT
TRBJ2-3 . TRBD2 TRBV7-2 CASSRPLLAGLTDTQYF TGTGCCAGCAGCCGCCCCTTACTAGCGGGGCTTACAGATACGCAGTATTTT
TRBJ1-2 . . TRBV9 CASSAWTEPTSYGYTF TGTGCCAGCAGCGCTTGGACAGAACCCACTTCCTATGGCTACACCTTC
TRBJ2-1 . TRBD2 TRBV14 CASSQGSGESSYNEQFF TGTGCCAGCAGCCAAGGTAGCGGGGAGAGCTCCTACAATGAGCAGTTCTTC
TRBJ2-2 . . TRBV11-3 CASSPGQTGELFF TGTGCCAGCAGCCCCGGACAGACCGGGGAGCTGTTTTTT
TRBJ2-2 . TRBD2 TRBV6-4 CASSPGGFTGELFF TGTGCCAGCAGCCCCGGGGGGTTCACCGGGGAGCTGTTTTTT
TRBJ1-1 . . TRBV10-2 CASSVRGWDTEAFF TGCGCCAGCAGTGTACGGGGTTGGGACACTGAAGCTTTTTTT
TRBJ2-1 . . TRBV6-5 CASSYSPRDGQFF TGTGCCAGCAGTTACTCGCCTAGGGATGGGCAGTTCTTC
TRBJ2-1 once TRBD2 TRBV7-2 CASSRRGLAGDEQFF TGTGCCAGCAGCCGCCGGGGACTAGCGGGGGATGAGCAGTTCTTC
TRBJ1-1 . . TRBV2 CASSVDHLAEAFF TGTGCCAGCAGTGTTGACCATTTGGCAGAAGCTTTCTTT
TRBJ2-2 few . TRBV5-1 CASSLSMGGELFF TGCGCCAGCAGCTTGTCAATGGGCGGGGAGCTGTTTTTT
TRBJ2-7 few TRBD2 TRBV5-1 CASSVGLAGAYEQYF TGCGCCAGCAGCGTGGGACTAGCGGGAGCCTACGAGCAGTACTTC
TRBJ2-6 . . TRBV4-1 CASSLGAGANVLTF TGCGCCAGCAGTCTGGGGGCCGGGGCCAACGTCCTGACTTTC